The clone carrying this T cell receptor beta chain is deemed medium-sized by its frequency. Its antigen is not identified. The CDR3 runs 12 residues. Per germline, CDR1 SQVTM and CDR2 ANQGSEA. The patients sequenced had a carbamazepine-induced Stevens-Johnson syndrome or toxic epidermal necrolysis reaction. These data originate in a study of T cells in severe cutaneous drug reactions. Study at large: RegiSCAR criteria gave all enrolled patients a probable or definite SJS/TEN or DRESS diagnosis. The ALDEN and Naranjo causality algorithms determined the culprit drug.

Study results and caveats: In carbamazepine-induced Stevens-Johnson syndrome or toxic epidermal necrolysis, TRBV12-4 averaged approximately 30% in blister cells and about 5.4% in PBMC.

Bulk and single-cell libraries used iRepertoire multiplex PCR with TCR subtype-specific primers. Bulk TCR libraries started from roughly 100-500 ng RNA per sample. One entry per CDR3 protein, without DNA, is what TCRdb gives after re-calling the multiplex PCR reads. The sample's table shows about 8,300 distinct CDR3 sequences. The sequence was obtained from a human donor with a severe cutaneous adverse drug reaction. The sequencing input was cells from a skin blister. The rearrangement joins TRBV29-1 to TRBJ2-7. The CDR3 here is CSVVLATYEQYF.